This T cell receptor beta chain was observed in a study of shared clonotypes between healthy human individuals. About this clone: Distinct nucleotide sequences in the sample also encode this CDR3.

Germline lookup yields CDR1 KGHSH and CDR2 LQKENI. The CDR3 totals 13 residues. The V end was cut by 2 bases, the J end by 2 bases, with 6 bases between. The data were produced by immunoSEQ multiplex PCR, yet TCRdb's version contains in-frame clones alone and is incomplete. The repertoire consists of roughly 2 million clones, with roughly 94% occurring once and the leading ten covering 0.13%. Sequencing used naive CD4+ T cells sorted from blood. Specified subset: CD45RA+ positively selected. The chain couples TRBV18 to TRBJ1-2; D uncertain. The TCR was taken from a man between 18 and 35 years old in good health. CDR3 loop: CASSPGVNYGYTF. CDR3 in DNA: TGTGCCAGCTCACCAGGGGTCAACTATGGCTACACCTTC.